The TCR beta chain described here comes from a study of T cell responses to AZD1222 COVID-19 vaccine. V lost 3 bases, J lost 6 bases, and 7 bases stayed unmatched. CDR3 length: 15 residues. CDR1 SGHTA and CDR2 FQGTGA come from the germline V gene. Measured with immunoSEQ multiplex PCR; TCRdb has only the in-frame clones, and not every one. The top ten hold more than 9% of the sample, which has fewer than 90,000 clones, 75% to 95% seen once. Here the sequenced sample was peripheral blood, taken 28 days after the second AZD1222 dose. This clonotype was obtained from an adult who received the AZD1222 COVID-19 vaccine. The V call is TRBV7-3, the J call TRBJ2-3, with TRBD2 matching 9 bases. The CDR3 sequence is CASSLVAGGPDTQYF. The CDR3 coding sequence is TGTGCCAGCAGCTTGGTGGCGGGAGGGCCGGATACGCAGTATTTT.